A single sample gave rise to the 10 T cell receptor beta chains below, sequenced in a study of blood T cell repertoires in COVID-19. Produced via immunoSEQ multiplex PCR; TCRdb's table is partial and in-frame only. Of some 420,000 clones listed, 85% to 90% are singletons. Sample: PBMCs or T cells enriched from blood (not recorded which). The source of these receptors is a man aged 25 to 45 who had recovered from COVID-19.

V is TRBV28 and J is TRBJ2-7; 9 bases are a match to TRBD1. The germline gives CDR1 MDHEN, CDR2 SYDVKM. V was pared by 6 bases and J by 4 bases, with 7 bases of the junction left unmatched. CDR3 length equals 14 residues. CDR3 DNA: TGTGCCAGCAGGGGGCCGGGACAGGGATACGAGCAGTACTTC. Translation gives CASRGPGQGYEQYF. The variable domain in full, completed from reference TRBV28 and TRBJ2-7, reads DVKVTQSSRYLVKRTGEKVFLECVQDMDHENMFWYRQDPGLGLRLIYFSYDVKMKEKGDIPEGYSVSREKKERFSLILESASTNQTSMYLCASRGPGQGYEQYFGPGTRLTVT.

This chain joins TRBV7-3 and TRBJ2-3; 10 bases are shared with TRBD2. V shed 5 bases, J shed 4 bases, and the junction held 6 bases outside the gene matches. The CDR3 spans 15 residues. Germline CDR1 is SGHTA and CDR2 is FQGTGA. The CDR3 spells CASSPSGLASDTQYF. For the CDR3, the DNA is TGTGCCAGCAGCCCATCGGGACTAGCGTCAGATACGCAGTATTTT.

The rearrangement joins TRBV10-3 to TRBJ2-5; TRBD1 agrees at 9 bases. CDR1 ENHRY and CDR2 SYGVKD come from the germline V gene. The V gene end was trimmed by 6 bases and the J gene end by 5 bases; junction bases not matched to a gene: 10. This CDR3 region has 15 residues. In nucleotides, the CDR3 is TGTGCCATCAGAGGAGTCGGACAGGGGCTGGAGACCCAGTACTTC. Encoded protein: CAIRGVGQGLETQYF.

This chain joins TRBV19 and TRBJ2-7; 8 nucleotides align to TRBD1. Germline assignment: CDR1 LNHDA and CDR2 SQIVND (reference sequence). The CDR3 extends over 13 amino acids. V lost 4 bases, J lost 6 bases, and 5 bases stayed unmatched. Here the CDR3 reads CASSSPDRVEQYF. The CDR3 nucleotides read TGTGCCAGTAGTAGTCCGGACAGGGTCGAGCAGTACTTC.

This sequence joins TRBV28 and TRBJ2-3; TRBD2 is a possible D gene (5 bases). The CDR3 sequence is 13 residues long. CDR1 and CDR2 from the germline V gene are MDHEN and SYDVKM. The V end lost 9 bases, the J end lost 0 bases, and 10 bases lay between the germline ends. CDR3 in amino acids: CASASGSTDTQYF. The CDR3 DNA sequence: TGTGCCAGTGCCAGCGGTAGCACAGATACGCAGTATTTT.

The V and J genes are TRBV6-5 and TRBJ2-6, with a tentative D call TRBD2 (5 bases). Trimming cost V 4 bases and J 1 base, with 8 bases left between them. CDR1 MNHEY and CDR2 SVGAGI come from the germline V gene. The CDR3 is 15 amino acids. CDR3 residues: CASSFTSSGANVLTF. The CDR3 coding sequence is TGTGCCAGCAGTTTTACTAGTTCTGGGGCCAACGTCCTGACTTTC.

This chain joins TRBV28 and TRBJ1-1; D call uncertain. V lost 6 bases and J lost 1, with 15 bases in between. Germline V gene lookup returns CDR1 MDHEN and CDR2 SYDVKM. The length of the CDR3 is 15 residues. The CDR3 DNA follows: TGTGCCAGCAGGGGCGTTTCTGCCAAGAACACTGAAGCTTTCTTT. Its protein is CASRGVSAKNTEAFF.

The chain couples TRBV5-1 to TRBJ1-3; TRBD1 is a possible D gene (5 bases). This CDR3 contains 16 residues. The germline gives CDR1 SGHRS, CDR2 YFSETQ. V lost 5 bases to trimming and J lost 0 bases, with 15 bases between them. The CDR3 region is CASRGGSGNSGNTIYF. The CDR3 DNA reads TGCGCCAGCAGGGGCGGTTCAGGGAACTCTGGAAACACCATATATTTT.

J is TRBJ1-1 and V is TRBV7-2; 8 nucleotides match TRBD1. V shed 4 bases and J 4 bases; nucleotides not matched to a gene: 2. The V gene's germline CDR1 is SGHTA and CDR2 FQGNSA. The CDR3 consists of 13 residues. Here the CDR3 reads CASSYRGSTEAFF. The CDR3 DNA follows: TGTGCCAGCAGCTACAGGGGGAGCACTGAAGCTTTCTTT.

CDR3 protein: CASSSRGPAPAYEQYF. CDR3 nucleotides: TGTGCCAGCAGCTCCAGGGGTCCCGCCCCGGCATACGAGCAGTACTTC. This sequence joins TRBV11-2 and TRBJ2-7, with D possibly TRBD1 on 6 matching bases. Trimming cost V 4 bases and J 4 bases, with 20 bases left between them. The CDR3 sequence is 16 residues long. In germline, CDR1 is SGHAT, CDR2 FQNNGV.